The present TCR beta chain was sequenced within a study of shared clonotypes between healthy human individuals. The naive CD8 population came from CD45RO-negative cells selected for CCR7, without terminally differentiated effector memory CD45RA+ cells. V was pared by 6 bases and J by 3 bases, with 9 bases of the junction left unmatched. Germline V gene data show CDR1 as MDHEN and CDR2 as SYDVKM. The length of the CDR3 is 16 residues. Several immunoSEQ plates held equal portions of the genomic DNA taken from each subset. Roughly 200 ng DNA, around 30,000 T cell genomes, went into each sorted-subset replicate PCR. TCRdb keeps only in-frame clones here, not all; method: immunoSEQ multiplex PCR. The sample carries roughly 650,000 clones, approximately 96% recorded once.

This sequence joins TRBV28 and TRBJ2-4; TRBD2 agrees at 9 bases. The TCR was taken from a woman aged 30 to 39 in good health. Input material: naive CD8+ T cells sorted from blood. CDR3 sequence reads: CASSGIAGADKNIQYF. In DNA, the CDR3 is TGTGCCAGCAGCGGGATAGCGGGAGCCGACAAAAACATTCAGTACTTC.